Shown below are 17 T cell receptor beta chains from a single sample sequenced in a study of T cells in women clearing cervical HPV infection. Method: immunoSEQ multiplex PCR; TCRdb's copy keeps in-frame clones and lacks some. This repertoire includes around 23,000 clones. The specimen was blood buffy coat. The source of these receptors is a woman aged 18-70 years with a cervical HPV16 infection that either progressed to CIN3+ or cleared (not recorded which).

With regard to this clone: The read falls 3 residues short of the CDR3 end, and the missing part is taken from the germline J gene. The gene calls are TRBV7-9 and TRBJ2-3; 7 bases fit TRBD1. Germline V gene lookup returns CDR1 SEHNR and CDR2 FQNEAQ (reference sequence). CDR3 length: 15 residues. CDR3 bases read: TGTGCCAGCACTAAGGGGGCACACGAACAAGAGACG. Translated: CASTKGAHEQET. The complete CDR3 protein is CASTKGAHEQETQYF.

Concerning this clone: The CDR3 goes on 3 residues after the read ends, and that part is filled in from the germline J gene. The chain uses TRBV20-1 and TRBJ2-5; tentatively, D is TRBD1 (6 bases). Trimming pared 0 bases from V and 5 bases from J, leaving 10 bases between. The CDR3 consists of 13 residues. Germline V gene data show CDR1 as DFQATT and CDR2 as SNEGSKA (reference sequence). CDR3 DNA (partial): TGCAGTGCTAGAGAAGGGGGTTGGGAGACC. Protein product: CSAREGGWET. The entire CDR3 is CSAREGGWETQYF.

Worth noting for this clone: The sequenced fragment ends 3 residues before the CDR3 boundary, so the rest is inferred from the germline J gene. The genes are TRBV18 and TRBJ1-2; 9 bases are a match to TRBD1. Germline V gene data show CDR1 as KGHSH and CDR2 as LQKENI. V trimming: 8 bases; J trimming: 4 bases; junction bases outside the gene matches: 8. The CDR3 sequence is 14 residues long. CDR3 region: CASGNRDRAYGYTF. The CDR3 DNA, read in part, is TGTGCCAGCGGAAACCGGGACAGGGCCTATGGC.

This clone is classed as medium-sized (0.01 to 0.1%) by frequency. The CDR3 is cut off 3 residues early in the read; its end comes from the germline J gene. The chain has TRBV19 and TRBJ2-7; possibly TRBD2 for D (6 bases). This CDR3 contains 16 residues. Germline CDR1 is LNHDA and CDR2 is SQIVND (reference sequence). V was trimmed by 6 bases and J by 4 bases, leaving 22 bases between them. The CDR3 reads CASSPTSGDWRYEQYF. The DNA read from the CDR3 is TGTGCCAGTAGCCCAACCTCGGGGGATTGGCGGTACGAG.

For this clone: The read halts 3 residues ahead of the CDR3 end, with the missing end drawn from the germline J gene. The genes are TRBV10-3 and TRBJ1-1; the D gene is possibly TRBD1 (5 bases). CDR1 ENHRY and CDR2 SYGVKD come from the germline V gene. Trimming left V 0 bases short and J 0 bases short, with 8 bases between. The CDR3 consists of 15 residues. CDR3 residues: CAISESAGMNTEAFF. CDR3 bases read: TGTGCCATCAGTGAGTCTGCAGGGATGAACACTGAA.

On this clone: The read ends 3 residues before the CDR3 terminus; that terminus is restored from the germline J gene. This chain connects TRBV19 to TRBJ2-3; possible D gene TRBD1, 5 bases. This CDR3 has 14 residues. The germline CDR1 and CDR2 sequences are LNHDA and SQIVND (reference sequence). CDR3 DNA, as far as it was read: TGTGCCAGTAGTATAGGAGGCGGACAAGAGACG. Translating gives CASSIGGGQET. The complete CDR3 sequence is CASSIGGGQETQYF. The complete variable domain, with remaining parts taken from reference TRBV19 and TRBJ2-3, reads DGGITQSPKYLFRKEGQNVTLSCEQNLNHDAMYWYRQDPGQGLRLIYYSQIVNDFQKGDIAEGYSVSREKKESFPLTVTSAQKNPTAFYLCASSIGGGQETQYFGPGTRLTVL.

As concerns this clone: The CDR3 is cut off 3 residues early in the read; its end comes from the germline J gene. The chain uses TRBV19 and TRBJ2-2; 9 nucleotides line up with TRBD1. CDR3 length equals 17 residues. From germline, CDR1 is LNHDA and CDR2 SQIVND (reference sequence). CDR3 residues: CASSFSTGGADNEKLFF. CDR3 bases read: TGTGCCAGTAGCTTCTCCACAGGGGGCGCCGATAATGAAAAG.

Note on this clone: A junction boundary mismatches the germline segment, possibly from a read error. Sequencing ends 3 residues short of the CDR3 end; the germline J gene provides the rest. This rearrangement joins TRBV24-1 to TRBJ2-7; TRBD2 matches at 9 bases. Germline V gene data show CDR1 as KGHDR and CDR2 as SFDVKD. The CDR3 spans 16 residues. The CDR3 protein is CAISDSTSGSSYEQYF. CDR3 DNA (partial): TGTGCCATCAGTGATTCGACTAGCGGCAGCTCCTACGAG.

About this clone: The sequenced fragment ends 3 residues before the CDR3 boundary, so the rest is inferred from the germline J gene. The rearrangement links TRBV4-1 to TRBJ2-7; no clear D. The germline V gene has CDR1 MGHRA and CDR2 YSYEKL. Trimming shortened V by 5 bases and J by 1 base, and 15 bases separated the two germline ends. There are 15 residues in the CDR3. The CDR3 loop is CASSGVAAHSYEQYF. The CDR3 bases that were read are TGCGCCAGCAGCGGCGTTGCGGCCCATTCCTACGAG.

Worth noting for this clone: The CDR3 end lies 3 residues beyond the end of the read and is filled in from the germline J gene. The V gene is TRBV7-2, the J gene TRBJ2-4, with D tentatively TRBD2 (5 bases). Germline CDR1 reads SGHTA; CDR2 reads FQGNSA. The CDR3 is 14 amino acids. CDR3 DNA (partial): TGTGCCAGCAGCTTAGCGCGAGGGTCCTATGGT. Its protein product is CASSLARGSYG. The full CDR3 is CASSLARGSYGQYF. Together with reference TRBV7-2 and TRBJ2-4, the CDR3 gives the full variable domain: GAGVSQSPSNKVTEKGKDVELRCDPISGHTALYWYRQSLGQGLEFLIYFQGNSAPDKSGLPSDRFSAERTGGSVSTLTIQRTQQEDSAVYLCASSLARGSYGQYFGAGTRLSVL.

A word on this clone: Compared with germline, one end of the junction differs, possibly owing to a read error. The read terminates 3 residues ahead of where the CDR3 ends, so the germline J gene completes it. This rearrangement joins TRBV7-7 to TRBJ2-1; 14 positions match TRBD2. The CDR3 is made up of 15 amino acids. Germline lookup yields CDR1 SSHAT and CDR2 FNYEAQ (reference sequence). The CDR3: CASSLGLAGVSEQFF. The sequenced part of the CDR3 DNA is TGTGCTAGCAGCCTGGGACTAGCGGGGGTGAGTGAG. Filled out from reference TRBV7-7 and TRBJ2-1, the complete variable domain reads GAGVSQSPRYKVTKRGQDVTLRCDPISSHATLYWYQQALGQGPEFLTYFNYEAQPDKSGLPSDRFSAERPEGSISTLTIQRTEQRDSAMYRCASSLGLAGVSEQFFGPGTRLTVL.

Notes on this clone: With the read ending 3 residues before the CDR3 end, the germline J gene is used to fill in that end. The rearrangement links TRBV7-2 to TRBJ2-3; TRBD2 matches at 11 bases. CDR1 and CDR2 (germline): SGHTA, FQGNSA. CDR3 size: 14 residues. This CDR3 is CASRRTSGLETQYF. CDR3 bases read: TGTGCCAGCAGGAGGACTAGCGGGCTAGAGACG.

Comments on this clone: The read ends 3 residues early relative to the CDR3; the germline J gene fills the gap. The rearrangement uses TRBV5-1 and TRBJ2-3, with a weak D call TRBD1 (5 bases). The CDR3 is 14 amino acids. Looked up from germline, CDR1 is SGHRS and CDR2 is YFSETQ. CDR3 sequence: CASSLSAGQETQYF. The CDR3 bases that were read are TGCGCCAGCAGCTTGTCGGCAGGACAAGAGACG.

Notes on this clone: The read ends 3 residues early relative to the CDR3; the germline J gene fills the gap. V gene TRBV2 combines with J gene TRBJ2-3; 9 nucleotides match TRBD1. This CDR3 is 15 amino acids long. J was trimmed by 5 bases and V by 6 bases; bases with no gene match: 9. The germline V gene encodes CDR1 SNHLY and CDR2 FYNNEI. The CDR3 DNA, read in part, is TGTGCCAGCAGCCTCAGAGACAGGGGGGGAGATACG. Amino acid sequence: CASSLRDRGGDT. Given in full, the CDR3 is CASSLRDRGGDTQYF.

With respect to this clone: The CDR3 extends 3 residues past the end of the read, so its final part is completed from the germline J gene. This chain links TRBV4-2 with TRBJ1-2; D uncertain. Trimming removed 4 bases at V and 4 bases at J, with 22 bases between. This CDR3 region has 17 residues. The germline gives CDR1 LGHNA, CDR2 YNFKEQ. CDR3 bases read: TGTGCCAGCAGCCTGTACGAAGCGTACGCTGCCCTCTATGGC. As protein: CASSLYEAYAALYG. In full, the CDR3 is CASSLYEAYAALYGYTF.

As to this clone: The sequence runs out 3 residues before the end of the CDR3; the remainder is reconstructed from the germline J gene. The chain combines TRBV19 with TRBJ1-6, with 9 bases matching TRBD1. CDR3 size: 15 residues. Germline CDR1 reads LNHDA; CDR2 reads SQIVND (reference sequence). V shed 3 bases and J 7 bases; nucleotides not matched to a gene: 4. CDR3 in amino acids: CASSIQDRGNSPLHF. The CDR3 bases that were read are TGTGCCAGTAGTATTCAGGACAGGGGCAATTCACCC.

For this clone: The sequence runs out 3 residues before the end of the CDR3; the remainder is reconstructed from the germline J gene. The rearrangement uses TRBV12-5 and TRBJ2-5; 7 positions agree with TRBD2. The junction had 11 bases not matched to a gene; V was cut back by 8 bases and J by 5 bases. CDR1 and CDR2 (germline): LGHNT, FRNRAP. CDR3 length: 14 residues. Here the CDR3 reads CASCEVGGLETQYF. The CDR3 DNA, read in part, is TGTGCTAGTTGCGAGGTCGGGGGGTTGGAGACC.